This passage covers 27 T cell receptor beta chains from one sample sequenced in a study of blood T cell repertoires in COVID-19. The table came from immunoSEQ multiplex PCR; TCRdb's copy has only in-frame clones and leaves some out. The repertoire has 150,000 to 160,000 clones, approximately 92% of them found once; the top ten carry roughly 15%. Sequenced sample: peripheral blood. The receptors stem from a woman aged 40-49 years with acute or convalescent COVID-19.

The chain is built from TRBV5-1 and TRBJ1-1; D may be TRBD1 (5 bases). Germline V gives CDR1 SGHRS, CDR2 YFSETQ. The CDR3 is 14 amino acids. The V gene lost 0 bases and the J gene lost 1 base, with 7 bases spanning the gap. The CDR3 protein is CASSLETENTEAFF. The CDR3 DNA is TGCGCCAGCAGCTTGGAGACAGAGAACACTGAAGCTTTCTTT.

In DNA, the CDR3 is TGTGCCAGCAGTCGCACAGGAAACTATGGCTACACCTTC. It is translated as CASSRTGNYGYTF. V usage is TRBV27 and J usage is TRBJ1-2; the D gene is possibly TRBD1 (5 bases). The CDR3 is made up of 13 amino acids. Germline V gives CDR1 MNHEY, CDR2 SMNVEV (reference sequence). V lost 5 bases, J lost 2 bases, and 9 bases lay in between.

The rearrangement joins TRBV19 to TRBJ1-2; D might be TRBD1 (5 bases). Germline-derived CDR1 and CDR2 are LNHDA and SQIVND (reference sequence). Between the trimmed V and J ends, which lost 3 bases and 6 bases, there was a span of 17 bases. CDR3 length: 15 amino acids. The CDR3 reads CASSMISQGRNGYTF. In nucleotides, the CDR3 is TGTGCCAGTAGTATGATATCCCAGGGAAGGAATGGCTACACCTTC.

The J gene is TRBJ1-5, the V gene TRBV27, with D unclear. The length of the CDR3 is 16 residues. CDR1 is MNHEY and CDR2 is SMNVEV in the germline V gene (reference sequence). Trimming left V 5 bases short and J 1 base short, with 15 bases between. This CDR3 reads CASSKLAAESNQPQHF. For the CDR3, the DNA is TGTGCCAGCAGTAAACTCGCCGCGGAGAGCAATCAGCCCCAGCATTTT.

The CDR3 coding sequence is TGTGCCAGCAGCCAAGGACAGGGAGGTATTATGAATGAGCAGTTCTTC. It encodes CASSQGQGGIMNEQFF. V and J are TRBV5-4 and TRBJ2-1; 8 bases align to TRBD1. With 4 bases clipped from V and 7 bases from J, the junction kept 13 bases outside the gene matches. Germline V gene data show CDR1 as SGHNT and CDR2 as YYREEE (reference sequence). The CDR3 contains 16 residues.

This clone was detected a few times. This chain joins TRBV27 and TRBJ1-6; 9 bases line up with TRBD1. V trimming: 5 bases; J trimming: 11 bases; junction bases outside the gene matches: 7. The germline V gene has CDR1 MNHEY and CDR2 SMNVEV (reference sequence). The CDR3 runs to 14 residues. CDR3 bases: TGTGCCAGCAGTCCAGACAGGGGGTTGGCACCCCTCCACTTT. Translated, it gives CASSPDRGLAPLHF.

This chain joins TRBV7-9 and TRBJ1-6, with a weak D call TRBD1 (6 bases). CDR1 is SEHNR and CDR2 is FQNEAQ in the germline V gene (reference sequence). CDR3 length: 16 amino acids. Trimming took off 1 base at V and 6 bases at J, with 13 bases between the two ends. CDR3 nucleotide sequence: TGTGCCAGCAGCTTAGATTTTTACAGGGCTAATTCACCCCTCCACTTT. Amino acid sequence: CASSLDFYRANSPLHF.

V usage is TRBV11-3 and J usage is TRBJ2-3; TRBD2 agrees at 10 bases. The germline CDR1 and CDR2 sequences are SGHNT and YENEEA. After removal of 4 bases from V and 0 bases from J, the junction contained 4 bases not matched to a gene. The CDR3 totals 16 residues. Here the CDR3 reads CASSYRTSGSTDTQYF. The CDR3 DNA follows: TGTGCCAGCAGCTACCGGACTAGCGGTAGCACAGATACGCAGTATTTT.

V usage is TRBV6-1 and J usage is TRBJ1-5; unclear D gene. Trimming stripped 4 bases from V and 0 bases from J, with 13 bases between. The CDR3 length is 16 residues. CDR1 is MNHNS, CDR2 SASEGT, per germline. CDR3 loop: CASSAREFNSNQPQHF. Written as DNA, the CDR3 is TGTGCCAGCAGTGCCCGGGAGTTTAATAGCAATCAGCCCCAGCATTTT.

This chain uses TRBV9 with TRBJ1-3; 8 bases are a match to TRBD1. Germline V lookup: CDR1 SGDLS, CDR2 YYNGEE. The CDR3 has 18 residues. The ends lost 0 bases at V and 4 bases at J; junction bases unmatched: 12. The CDR3 DNA sequence: TGTGCCAGCAGCGTAGGACCCTCCAATCAGGGGGCCGGAAACACCATATATTTT. Amino acid sequence: CASSVGPSNQGAGNTIYF.

This clone showed up just once. The chain recombines TRBV7-8 with TRBJ2-4; maybe TRBD1 (6 bases). This CDR3 is built from 16 residues. Germline lookup yields CDR1 SGHVS and CDR2 FQNEAQ. Trimming removed 2 bases at V and 2 bases at J, with 13 bases between. The DNA for the CDR3 is TGTGCCAGCAGCTTATTCTCAGGGGTCACCAAAAACATTCAGTACTTC. It translates to CASSLFSGVTKNIQYF.

J is TRBJ1-6 and V is TRBV19, with D perhaps TRBD1 (6 bases). Per germline, CDR1 LNHDA and CDR2 SQIVND (reference sequence). There are 17 residues in the CDR3. Deletions cut 5 bases from V and 7 bases from J, with 21 bases between. The CDR3 protein is CASSFALSTGENSPLHF. The CDR3 DNA sequence: TGTGCCAGTAGTTTTGCACTTTCGACAGGAGAGAATTCACCCCTCCACTTT. The whole variable domain, remainder taken from reference TRBV19 and TRBJ1-6, is DGGITQSPKYLFRKEGQNVTLSCEQNLNHDAMYWYRQDPGQGLRLIYYSQIVNDFQKGDIAEGYSVSREKKESFPLTVTSAQKNPTAFYLCASSFALSTGENSPLHFGNGTRLTVT.

The chain couples TRBV7-3 to TRBJ2-7, with TRBD2 as a possible D gene (5 bases). The V end was cut by 5 bases, the J end by 0 bases, with 23 bases between. CDR1 and CDR2 from the germline V gene are SGHTA and FQGTGA. CDR3 length: 18 residues. CDR3 nucleotides: TGTGCCAGCAGCCTCACCCCCGGAGGCCCACTCAGCTCCTACGAGCAGTACTTC. Protein product: CASSLTPGGPLSSYEQYF.

The table lists this clone with a few counts. The V and J genes are TRBV7-9 and TRBJ1-6, with 7 bases aligning to TRBD1. V was clipped by 5 bases and J by 13 bases; unmatched bases: 14. CDR3 size: 15 residues. Germline V lookup: CDR1 SEHNR, CDR2 FQNEAQ (reference sequence). The CDR3 region has the DNA TGTGCCAGCAGCCCCTCCTGGACAGGCTCCTACCCCCTCCACTTT. This codes for CASSPSWTGSYPLHF.

The chain couples TRBV6-5 to TRBJ2-3; the D gene is possibly TRBD2 (5 bases). Trimming took 2 bases from V and 4 from J, leaving 7 bases between them. Germline V gives CDR1 MNHEY, CDR2 SVGAGI. The CDR3 spans 13 residues. CDR3 nucleotides: TGTGCCAGCAGTTACGACTACTCAGATACGCAGTATTTT. Its protein product is CASSYDYSDTQYF.

This clone appeared once. V usage is TRBV27 and J usage is TRBJ2-1, with 8 bases lining up with TRBD2. The CDR3 has 12 amino acids. With V trimmed by 6 bases and J by 12 bases, 7 bases remained unmatched. CDR1 is MNHEY and CDR2 is SMNVEV in the germline V gene (reference sequence). In DNA form, the CDR3 reads TGTGCCAGCAGCGGGACTAGTTGGCGGCAGTTCTTC. Residues: CASSGTSWRQFF.

The chain carries TRBV30 and TRBJ2-7, with 7 bases lining up with TRBD2. Looked up from germline, CDR1 is GTSNPN and CDR2 is SVGIG (reference sequence). This CDR3 region has 13 residues. Losses at the gene ends were 0 bases for V and 4 bases for J; bases not matched to a gene: 3. The CDR3 is CAWSVAGLYEQYF. CDR3 DNA: TGTGCCTGGAGTGTAGCGGGGCTGTACGAGCAGTACTTC. Complete variable domain (other parts from reference TRBV30 and TRBJ2-7): SQTIHQWPATLVQPVGSPLSLECTVEGTSNPNLYWYRQAAGRGLQLLFYSVGIGQISSEVPQNLSASRPQDRQFILSSKKLLLSDSGFYLCAWSVAGLYEQYFGPGTRLTVT.

The J gene is TRBJ1-1, the V gene TRBV5-6; no reliable D call. The CDR3 consists of 13 residues. The V end was cut by 1 base, the J end by 5 bases, with 9 bases between. CDR1 is SGHDT and CDR2 is YYEEEE in the germline V gene. The CDR3: CASSLSGVTEAFF. The DNA for the CDR3 is TGTGCCAGCAGCTTGTCCGGGGTTACTGAAGCTTTCTTT.

The CDR3 region has the DNA TGTGCCAGCGATTCCGTTGGTAGCGGGAGATTGGGTAGTGAGCAGTTCTTC. This codes for CASDSVGSGRLGSEQFF. The V call is TRBV9, the J call TRBJ2-1; 9 nucleotides align to TRBD2. Trimming cost V 7 bases and J 9 bases; bases outside gene matches: 20. The CDR3 runs to 17 residues. In germline, CDR1 is SGDLS, CDR2 YYNGEE.

The chain carries TRBV3-1 (or the pseudogene TRBV3-2) and TRBJ2-1; D is ambiguous. The germline V gene encodes CDR1 LGHDT and CDR2 YNNKEL (reference sequence). This CDR3 has 13 amino acids. Trimming stripped 0 bases from V and 15 bases from J, with 15 bases between. The CDR3, as DNA: TGTGCCAGCAGCCAAGATGGTCCGGCCCGGAGGTTCTTC. Its translation: CASSQDGPARRFF.

The chain employs TRBV15 and TRBJ2-5; D may be TRBD2 (6 bases). The germline V and J ends were trimmed by 0 bases and 2 bases, with 7 bases remaining between them. CDR1 is LNHNV and CDR2 is YYDKDF in the germline V gene (reference sequence). The CDR3 is 14 amino acids. CDR3: CATSREGGQETQYF. In DNA, the CDR3 is TGTGCCACCAGCAGAGAGGGGGGTCAAGAGACCCAGTACTTC.

The genes are TRBV23-1 and TRBJ2-3; D is possibly TRBD2 (5 bases). TRBV23-1 has ORF status, its function being uncertain. This CDR3 spans 16 amino acids. V lost 3 bases, J lost 2 bases, and 15 bases lay in between. The CDR3 is CASSHWVGENTDTQYF. The CDR3 DNA sequence: TGCGCCAGCAGTCACTGGGTCGGGGAGAACACAGATACGCAGTATTTT.

This clone was seen once. V usage is TRBV14 and J usage is TRBJ2-1; 7 bases agree with TRBD1. CDR1 is SGHDN, CDR2 FVKESK, per germline. Trimming at V came to 2 bases and at J to 8 bases, leaving 12 bases not matched to a gene. This CDR3 region has 16 residues. CDR3 nucleotide sequence: TGTGCCAGCAGCCAACAAATTCCGGGACAGATCTATGAGCAGTTCTTC. It yields the protein CASSQQIPGQIYEQFF.

V and J are TRBV3-1 (or the pseudogene TRBV3-2) and TRBJ2-1; TRBD1 aligns across 7 bases. This CDR3 is built from 11 residues. Germline CDR1 and CDR2: LGHDT and YNNKEL (reference sequence). V gave up 3 bases and J gave up 12 bases; unmatched junction bases: 2. DNA for the CDR3: TGTGCCAGCAGCCAGCCAGGGGGGCAGTTCTTC. Protein sequence: CASSQPGGQFF.

The chain uses TRBV11-2 and TRBJ2-2; D perhaps matches TRBD1 (6 bases). The CDR3 length is 16 residues. Per germline, CDR1 SGHAT and CDR2 FQNNGV. The germline V and J ends were trimmed by 4 bases and 1 base, with 13 bases remaining between them. The CDR3 DNA is TGTGCCAGCAGCTCCACCGGGACATTGAACACCGGGGAGCTGTTTTTT. Protein sequence: CASSSTGTLNTGELFF.

This clone has just one count. V gene TRBV30 combines with J gene TRBJ2-3; 8 bases match TRBD2. The germline V gene encodes CDR1 GTSNPN and CDR2 SVGIG (reference sequence). This CDR3 spans 13 amino acids. V dropped 6 bases and J dropped 0; count of bases not matched to a gene: 2. The CDR3 here is CACPSGSTDTQYF. The CDR3 coding sequence is TGTGCCTGCCCTAGCGGGAGCACAGATACGCAGTATTTT.

The V gene is TRBV5-6, the J gene TRBJ1-2; weak D call: TRBD1 (6 bases). The CDR3 extends over 14 amino acids. Germline V gene sequence: CDR1 SGHDT, CDR2 YYEEEE. The V gene lost 4 bases and the J gene lost 4 bases, with 14 bases spanning the gap. The CDR3 region is CASSPNRQAYGYTF. The CDR3, as DNA: TGTGCCAGCAGCCCCAACAGACAGGCCTATGGCTACACCTTC. The variable domain in full, completed from reference TRBV5-6 and TRBJ1-2, reads DAGVTQSPTHLIKTRGQQVTLRCSPKSGHDTVSWYQQALGQGPQFIFQYYEEEERQRGNFPDRFSGHQFPNYSSELNVNALLLGDSALYLCASSPNRQAYGYTFGSGTRLTVV.